This T cell receptor (beta chain) was identified during a study of blood T cell repertoires in COVID-19. Study information: The United States, Italy and Spain provided the acute and convalescent COVID-19 samples. The analysed material was cDNA or gDNA that came from T cells, B-cell-depleted T cells, or PBMCs.

This CDR3 has 14 amino acids. Trimming removed 1 base from V and 7 bases from J; junction bases left unmatched: 2. Per the germline V gene, CDR1 is LNHDA and CDR2 is SQIVND (reference sequence). Participants spanned ages about 18 to 90 years and resided in about 24 US areas. Clones were sequenced by immunoSEQ multiplex PCR, and TCRdb holds only the in-frame ones, with some missing. Of nearly 250,000 clones in the sample, roughly 85% are singletons; the top ten hold approximately 9.6%. This chain uses TRBV19 with TRBJ2-2; 8 positions agree with TRBD1. Sequenced: PBMCs or T cells enriched from blood (not recorded which). The TCR was taken from a woman in her forties or fifties with acute COVID-19. This CDR3 is CASSIVQGDGELFF. DNA for the CDR3: TGTGCCAGTAGTATAGTACAGGGGGACGGGGAGCTGTTTTTT.